Below are 20 T cell receptor beta chains sequenced from a single sample in a study of blood T cell repertoires in COVID-19. Profiled with immunoSEQ multiplex PCR; TCRdb holds only in-frame clones, not every one. The sample lists some 450,000 clones, around 90% occurring once. Material: peripheral blood. The receptors originated from a man younger than 35 with COVID-19, enrolled during active disease.

The V and J genes are TRBV11-2 and TRBJ2-5, with 9 nucleotides matching TRBD2. V shed 5 bases, J shed 5 bases, and the junction held 9 bases outside the gene matches. CDR1 is SGHAT and CDR2 is FQNNGV in the germline V gene. CDR3 length: 15 residues. As DNA, the CDR3 is TGTGCCAGCAGCCCGAATAGCGGGAGAGGGGAGACCCAGTACTTC. As protein: CASSPNSGRGETQYF.

DNA of the CDR3: TGTGCCAGCAGCTCGCGGCGAAGTAGCGGAAGCACAGATACGCAGTATTTT. Its translation is CASSSRRSSGSTDTQYF. This chain links TRBV7-8 with TRBJ2-3; the D gene is possibly TRBD2 (6 bases). Trimming shortened V by 4 bases and J by 0 bases, and 17 bases separated the two germline ends. The CDR3 runs to 17 residues. Germline assignment: CDR1 SGHVS and CDR2 FQNEAQ.

The gene calls are TRBV2 and TRBJ1-5, with D unclear. The CDR3 runs 13 residues. Trimming left V 5 bases short and J 6 bases short, with 11 bases between. Germline CDR1 is SNHLY and CDR2 is FYNNEI. CDR3 residues: CASSFFPGQPQHF. CDR3 bases: TGTGCCAGCAGTTTTTTTCCAGGTCAGCCCCAGCATTTT.

The chain couples TRBV15 to TRBJ2-1; 8 bases map to TRBD1. The trim removed 5 bases at V and 7 bases at J, leaving 10 bases unmatched. This CDR3 has 15 amino acids. Looked up from germline, CDR1 is LNHNV and CDR2 is YYDKDF (reference sequence). CDR3 sequence (DNA): TGTGCCACCAGCGACACAGGGGGAAATATGAATGAGCAGTTCTTC. Its translation is CATSDTGGNMNEQFF.

J is TRBJ1-1 and V is TRBV15; 9 positions match TRBD1. CDR3 size: 18 residues. The V and J ends lost 1 base and 2 bases, in that order; junction bases with no gene match: 11. Germline V CDR1 and CDR2: LNHNV, YYDKDF (reference sequence). The CDR3, as DNA: TGTGCCACCAGCAGAGGCTCGCCGGGACAGGGCCGAAACACTGAAGCTTTCTTT. Protein: CATSRGSPGQGRNTEAFF.

This chain uses TRBV6-5 with TRBJ2-2; D may be TRBD2 (6 bases). CDR1 and CDR2 (germline): MNHEY, SVGAGI. CDR3 length: 14 residues. Trimming took off 9 bases at V and 2 bases at J, with 13 bases between the two ends. CDR3 nucleotide sequence: TGTGCCAGTCGCATGGGGGGAAACACCGGGGAGCTGTTTTTT. It codes for CASRMGGNTGELFF.

This clone occurred once. This chain links TRBV24-1 with TRBJ2-3; maybe TRBD1 (6 bases). Trimming cost V 4 bases and J 6 bases, with 13 bases left between them. The CDR3 extends over 14 amino acids. Looked up from germline, CDR1 is KGHDR and CDR2 is SFDVKD. DNA for the CDR3: TGTGCCACCAGTGACACGACAGGAGCCGATACGCAGTATTTT. It is translated as CATSDTTGADTQYF.

The genes are TRBV6-1 and TRBJ1-4; TRBD1 aligns across 10 bases. V gave up 3 bases and J gave up 7 bases; unmatched junction bases: 5. Germline CDR1 reads MNHNS; CDR2 reads SASEGT. The CDR3 is made up of 15 amino acids. The CDR3 bases are TGTGCCAGCAGTGACAGGACAGGGGGGAGTGAAAAACTGTTTTTT. This encodes CASSDRTGGSEKLFF.

This clone occurred a few times. CDR3 DNA sequence: TGTGCCAGCAGCCTGACGGGACAGAGGAACACTGAAGCTTTCTTT. Translated: CASSLTGQRNTEAFF. The chain uses TRBV13 and TRBJ1-1; TRBD1 matches 7 bases. The CDR3 is 15 amino acids. CDR1 PRHDT and CDR2 FYEKMQ come from the germline V gene (reference sequence). The V gene end was trimmed by 5 bases and the J gene end by 1 base; junction bases not matched to a gene: 7.

The chain couples TRBV30 to TRBJ2-1; TRBD2 matches at 8 bases. The length of the CDR3 is 13 residues. V lost 2 bases to trimming and J lost 13 bases; unmatched junction nucleotides: 10. The germline V gene encodes CDR1 GTSNPN and CDR2 SVGIG (reference sequence). The CDR3 bases are TGTGCCTGGAGTCGGGAGGGAGGGTTCTCTCAGTTCTTC. Its translation is CAWSREGGFSQFF.

The V gene is TRBV7-2, the J gene TRBJ2-5; D is undetermined. Germline V gene data show CDR1 as SGHTA and CDR2 as FQGNSA. Trimming cost V 3 bases and J 4 bases, with 9 bases left between them. The CDR3 contains 13 residues. The CDR3 protein is CASSFSSLETQYF. CDR3 bases: TGTGCCAGCAGCTTTTCTAGTTTAGAGACCCAGTACTTC.

CDR3 amino acids: CASSVETGGPDEQFF. In nucleotides, the CDR3 is TGTGCCAGCAGCGTAGAAACGGGAGGGCCGGATGAGCAGTTCTTC. This chain uses TRBV9 with TRBJ2-1; TRBD2 matches at 8 bases. This CDR3 is 15 amino acids long. Germline loops: CDR1 SGDLS, CDR2 YYNGEE. V shed 0 bases and J 8 bases; nucleotides not matched to a gene: 7.

V gene TRBV19 combines with J gene TRBJ1-5; 8 nucleotides match TRBD1. The V segment lost 6 bases and the J segment 7 bases; nucleotides outside the gene matches: 11. Per germline, CDR1 LNHDA and CDR2 SQIVND (reference sequence). The CDR3 contains 15 residues. The CDR3 here is CASSLRTGGRQPQHF. CDR3 nucleotide sequence: TGTGCCAGTAGCCTGAGAACAGGGGGGCGGCAGCCCCAGCATTTT.

DNA of the CDR3: TGTGCCAGCAGTGATCCGGGACTAGCGGGAGGGGAGCAGTTCTTC. Residues: CASSDPGLAGGEQFF. V is TRBV2 and J is TRBJ2-1; 16 nucleotides match TRBD2. The J segment lost 10 bases and the V segment lost 3 bases, leaving 3 bases of the junction unmatched. CDR1 is SNHLY and CDR2 is FYNNEI in the germline V gene. The CDR3 covers 15 residues.

This clone showed up just a few times. The V gene is TRBV6-1, the J gene TRBJ1-5; D is ambiguous. V was trimmed by 2 bases and J by 4 bases, leaving 12 bases between them. The CDR3 has 15 amino acids. The germline V gene encodes CDR1 MNHNS and CDR2 SASEGT. The CDR3, as DNA: TGTGCCAGCAGTGAAATCGTAACGGGAAATCAGCCCCAGCATTTT. It specifies CASSEIVTGNQPQHF.

The J gene is TRBJ1-2, the V gene TRBV3-1 (or the pseudogene TRBV3-2); perhaps TRBD1 as D (5 bases). Germline assignment: CDR1 LGHDT and CDR2 YNNKEL (reference sequence). V was shortened by 3 bases and J by 6 bases, with 17 bases between the two germline ends. The CDR3 totals 15 residues. CDR3 coding DNA: TGTGCCAGCAGCCATTTTATGGGGGGGAACCATGGCTACACCTTC. Translating it yields CASSHFMGGNHGYTF.

The chain has TRBV5-1 and TRBJ2-3; 8 bases line up with TRBD2. The germline V gene encodes CDR1 SGHRS and CDR2 YFSETQ. Trimming cost V 4 bases and J 4 bases; bases outside gene matches: 14. The CDR3 runs 17 residues. CDR3 in amino acids: CASSQGVGRAAADTQYF. Here the CDR3 DNA reads TGCGCCAGCAGCCAGGGAGTCGGGAGGGCCGCGGCAGATACGCAGTATTTT.

The chain combines TRBV3-1 (or the pseudogene TRBV3-2) with TRBJ1-2, with 9 bases lining up with TRBD1. Unmatched junction bases numbered 5, after V lost 6 bases and J lost 6 bases. This CDR3 comprises 13 residues. Germline loops: CDR1 LGHDT, CDR2 YNNKEL (reference sequence). The CDR3 loop is CASSRGTGHGYTF. CDR3 bases: TGTGCCAGCAGTCGCGGGACAGGGCATGGCTACACCTTC.

This clone was counted once. The V call is TRBV19, the J call TRBJ1-1; D gene uncertain. V lost 6 bases, J lost 6 bases, and 8 bases lay in between. This CDR3 is 11 amino acids long. Germline CDR1 and CDR2: LNHDA and SQIVND (reference sequence). Here the CDR3 reads CASRYGSEAFF. CDR3 nucleotides: TGTGCCAGTAGGTACGGGTCTGAAGCTTTCTTT.

The chain couples TRBV19 to TRBJ1-2; D call uncertain. The germline V and J ends were trimmed by 5 bases and 7 bases, with 8 bases remaining between them. The CDR3 totals 11 residues. Germline V gene sequence: CDR1 LNHDA, CDR2 SQIVND (reference sequence). This chain's CDR3 is CASSWRGGYTF. CDR3 bases: TGTGCCAGTAGTTGGCGGGGTGGCTACACCTTC.